This is a list of T cell receptor beta chains from one sample in a study of response to subunit inactivated influenza vaccine. From the RT-PCR reads, TCRdb called clonotypes with MiXCR, one entry per CDR3 protein. The sample has around 850,000 distinct CDR3 sequences; about 18% are singletons. This specimen was PBMCs from blood, taken 5 days after vaccination. The receptors come from a man between 50 and 59 years old who received an inactivated influenza vaccine. Each CDR3 is given with its conserved first and last residue. Fields, in order: D gene, J gene, clone size, V gene, CDR3 protein, CDR3 DNA. D genes are given only for firm matches. Size tells how often a clone was seen (once, few, many) or the class of an expanded clone, and some rows leave it out.

d_gene: -
j_gene: TRBJ2-1
abundance: once
v_gene: TRBV15
CDR3aa: CATGSYKERSYNEQFF
CDR3nt: TGTGCCACCGGCAGCTACAAGGAGCGCTCCTACAATGAGCAGTTCTTC

d_gene: TRBD2
j_gene: TRBJ2-3
abundance: -
v_gene: TRBV28
CDR3aa: CASSSSTSGGSTDTQYF
CDR3nt: TGTGCCAGCAGTTCCTCGACTAGCGGGGGGAGCACAGATACGCAGTATTTT

d_gene: -
j_gene: TRBJ2-5
abundance: -
v_gene: TRBV7-9
CDR3aa: CASSRRTEQETQYF
CDR3nt: TGTGCCAGCAGCCGCCGGACGGAGCAAGAGACCCAGTACTTC

d_gene: -
j_gene: TRBJ2-5
abundance: few
v_gene: TRBV29-1
CDR3aa: CSVEDRLSRYF
CDR3nt: TGCAGCGTTGAAGATAGGCTCAGCAGGTACTTC

d_gene: TRBD2
j_gene: TRBJ2-1
abundance: -
v_gene: TRBV7-2
CDR3aa: CASSLYRGRAGNEQFF
CDR3nt: TGTGCCAGCAGCTTATATCGCGGGAGGGCCGGCAATGAGCAGTTCTTC

d_gene: TRBD1
j_gene: TRBJ2-1
abundance: few
v_gene: TRBV5-1
CDR3aa: CASSWGQQQFF
CDR3nt: TGCGCCAGCAGCTGGGGACAGCAGCAGTTCTTC

d_gene: TRBD2
j_gene: TRBJ2-7
abundance: many
v_gene: TRBV20-1
CDR3aa: CSARDIRLAGRDEQYF
CDR3nt: TGCAGTGCTAGAGATATAAGACTAGCGGGACGGGACGAGCAGTACTTC

d_gene: TRBD1
j_gene: TRBJ1-1
abundance: few
v_gene: TRBV5-1
CDR3aa: CASSLDGTGIPRIF
CDR3nt: TGCGCCAGCAGCTTGGATGGGACAGGGATTCCACGTATCTTT

d_gene: TRBD2
j_gene: TRBJ2-7
abundance: many
v_gene: TRBV4-2
CDR3aa: CASSQDGAGGPGGGYEQYF
CDR3nt: TGTGCCAGCAGCCAAGATGGAGCGGGAGGCCCCGGCGGAGGATACGAGCAGTACTTC

d_gene: -
j_gene: TRBJ1-6
abundance: few
v_gene: TRBV12-3/TRBV12-4
CDR3aa: CASSYSGSPLHF
CDR3nt: TGTGCCAGCAGTTATAGCGGTTCACCCCTCCACTTT

d_gene: TRBD2
j_gene: TRBJ2-2
abundance: few
v_gene: TRBV6-5
CDR3aa: CASSSGGRTTGELFF
CDR3nt: TGTGCCAGCAGTTCGGGCGGGAGGACCACCGGGGAGCTGTTTTTT

d_gene: -
j_gene: TRBJ2-5
abundance: -
v_gene: TRBV6-5
CDR3aa: CASSYDGEAETQYF
CDR3nt: TGTGCCAGCAGTTACGACGGAGAGGCGGAGACCCAGTACTTC

d_gene: TRBD1
j_gene: TRBJ2-3
abundance: many
v_gene: TRBV4-1
CDR3aa: CASSRGQGGRDTQYF
CDR3nt: TGCGCCAGCAGCAGAGGACAGGGAGGTAGAGATACGCAGTATTTT

d_gene: -
j_gene: TRBJ2-1
abundance: few
v_gene: TRBV20-1
CDR3aa: CSAIGVSGDYNEQFF
CDR3nt: TGCAGTGCTATCGGTGTTAGCGGAGACTACAATGAGCAGTTCTTC

d_gene: -
j_gene: TRBJ2-1
abundance: few
v_gene: TRBV5-1
CDR3aa: CASSPTVTSRNEQFF
CDR3nt: TGCGCCAGCAGCCCTACGGTGACCTCTAGGAATGAGCAGTTCTTC

d_gene: -
j_gene: TRBJ1-3
abundance: few
v_gene: TRBV5-4
CDR3aa: CASSLGGLNTIYF
CDR3nt: TGTGCCAGCAGCTTGGGTGGTTTAAACACCATATATTTT

d_gene: -
j_gene: TRBJ1-1
abundance: few
v_gene: TRBV10-3
CDR3aa: CAISAPGTEAFF
CDR3nt: TGTGCCATCAGTGCTCCGGGGACTGAAGCTTTCTTT

d_gene: TRBD2
j_gene: TRBJ2-5
abundance: -
v_gene: TRBV11-2
CDR3aa: CASSLWASGGQETQYF
CDR3nt: TGTGCCAGCAGCTTATGGGCTAGCGGGGGCCAAGAGACCCAGTACTTC

d_gene: TRBD1
j_gene: TRBJ2-6
abundance: -
v_gene: TRBV15
CDR3aa: CATSRHPGTGDVSGANVLTF
CDR3nt: TGTGCCACCAGCAGACATCCCGGGACAGGGGACGTCTCTGGGGCCAACGTCCTGACTTTC

d_gene: TRBD1
j_gene: TRBJ2-1
abundance: few
v_gene: TRBV3-1
CDR3aa: CASSQGTGGMNEQFF
CDR3nt: TGTGCCAGCAGCCAGGGGACAGGGGGCATGAATGAGCAGTTCTTC

d_gene: -
j_gene: TRBJ2-3
abundance: few
v_gene: TRBV10-2
CDR3aa: CATRSSTDTQYF
CDR3nt: TGCGCCACCAGGTCTAGCACAGATACGCAGTATTTT

d_gene: -
j_gene: TRBJ2-1
abundance: few
v_gene: TRBV20-1
CDR3aa: CSASLSFEQFF
CDR3nt: TGCAGTGCTAGTCTCTCTTTTGAGCAGTTCTTC

d_gene: TRBD2
j_gene: TRBJ2-1
abundance: -
v_gene: TRBV7-6
CDR3aa: CASSSRLAGEGNEQFF
CDR3nt: TGTGCCAGCAGCTCCCGTCTAGCGGGAGAGGGCAATGAGCAGTTCTTC

d_gene: -
j_gene: TRBJ2-7
abundance: few
v_gene: TRBV5-1
CDR3aa: CASSLPMTGPYEQYF
CDR3nt: TGCGCCAGCAGCCTACCCATGACAGGCCCCTACGAGCAGTACTTC

d_gene: TRBD2
j_gene: TRBJ2-1
abundance: few
v_gene: TRBV5-5
CDR3aa: CASSLLLAGGDEQFF
CDR3nt: TGTGCCAGCAGCTTGCTACTAGCGGGAGGGGACGAGCAGTTCTTC

d_gene: TRBD1
j_gene: TRBJ2-1
abundance: -
v_gene: TRBV4-3
CDR3aa: CASSQGTGAYNEQFF
CDR3nt: TGTGCCAGCAGCCAAGGGACAGGGGCCTACAATGAGCAGTTCTTC

d_gene: -
j_gene: TRBJ2-5
abundance: many
v_gene: TRBV20-1
CDR3aa: CSAPPPGETQYF
CDR3nt: TGCAGTGCTCCCCCGCCGGGAGAGACCCAGTACTTC

d_gene: -
j_gene: TRBJ1-1
abundance: -
v_gene: TRBV4-2
CDR3aa: CASSQSPGANTEAFF
CDR3nt: TGTGCCAGCAGCCAGAGCCCGGGGGCGAACACTGAAGCTTTCTTT

d_gene: -
j_gene: TRBJ2-7
abundance: once
v_gene: TRBV15
CDR3aa: CATSRVGRVEEQYF
CDR3nt: TGTGCCACCAGCAGAGTGGGCCGGGTGGAAGAGCAGTACTTC

d_gene: TRBD2
j_gene: TRBJ2-7
abundance: -
v_gene: TRBV20-1
CDR3aa: CSARDRVAGEDEQYF
CDR3nt: TGCAGTGCTAGAGATAGGGTAGCGGGAGAGGATGAGCAGTACTTC

d_gene: -
j_gene: TRBJ1-2
abundance: once
v_gene: TRBV18
CDR3aa: CASSLQETNYGYTF
CDR3nt: TGTGCCAGCTCATTACAGGAGACGAACTATGGCTACACCTTC

d_gene: -
j_gene: TRBJ1-6
abundance: -
v_gene: TRBV28
CDR3aa: CASSQQGNNRPLHF
CDR3nt: TGTGCCAGCAGCCAACAAGGCAATAATAGACCCCTCCACTTT

d_gene: TRBD2
j_gene: TRBJ2-7
abundance: -
v_gene: TRBV9
CDR3aa: CASSVTAGGYEQYF
CDR3nt: TGTGCCAGCAGCGTAACAGCGGGGGGCTACGAGCAGTACTTC

d_gene: TRBD2
j_gene: TRBJ2-1
abundance: few
v_gene: TRBV29-1
CDR3aa: CSVVGGRFEQFF
CDR3nt: TGCAGCGTTGTGGGAGGGAGGTTTGAGCAGTTCTTC

d_gene: -
j_gene: TRBJ1-4
abundance: -
v_gene: TRBV12-3/TRBV12-4
CDR3aa: CASSLDRIWEATNEKLFF
CDR3nt: TGTGCCAGCTCATTAGACAGGATTTGGGAGGCAACTAATGAAAAACTGTTTTTT

d_gene: TRBD1
j_gene: TRBJ1-2
abundance: -
v_gene: TRBV2
CDR3aa: CASTKAQGQGNGYTF
CDR3nt: TGTGCCAGCACGAAAGCCCAGGGACAGGGAAATGGCTACACCTTC

d_gene: -
j_gene: TRBJ2-7
abundance: -
v_gene: TRBV20-1
CDR3aa: CSARTPIYEQYF
CDR3nt: TGCAGTGCTAGAACACCAATTTACGAGCAGTACTTC

d_gene: -
j_gene: TRBJ2-1
abundance: few
v_gene: TRBV20-1
CDR3aa: CSAPNLGAEQFF
CDR3nt: TGCAGTGCTCCGAATCTTGGAGCTGAGCAGTTCTTC

d_gene: -
j_gene: TRBJ1-4
abundance: few
v_gene: TRBV4-2
CDR3aa: CASSRAGRVRATNEKLFF
CDR3nt: TGTGCCAGCAGCCGTGCGGGGCGTGTAAGGGCAACTAATGAAAAACTGTTTTTT

d_gene: -
j_gene: TRBJ1-1
abundance: many
v_gene: TRBV7-9
CDR3aa: CASSLQMNTEAFF
CDR3nt: TGTGCCAGCAGCTTGCAGATGAACACTGAAGCTTTCTTT

d_gene: -
j_gene: TRBJ1-2
abundance: many
v_gene: TRBV7-9
CDR3aa: CASFGDRVENYGYTF
CDR3nt: TGTGCCAGCTTTGGGGACCGGGTCGAAAACTATGGCTACACCTTC

d_gene: TRBD2
j_gene: TRBJ2-5
abundance: many
v_gene: TRBV20-1
CDR3aa: CSVASGGAETQYF
CDR3nt: TGCAGTGTGGCTAGCGGGGGGGCGGAGACCCAGTACTTC

d_gene: -
j_gene: TRBJ1-5
abundance: -
v_gene: TRBV20-1
CDR3aa: CSARDVGNQPQHF
CDR3nt: TGCAGTGCTAGAGATGTAGGCAATCAGCCCCAGCATTTT

d_gene: TRBD1
j_gene: TRBJ2-3
abundance: -
v_gene: TRBV7-2
CDR3aa: CASSPRRTGGGDTQYF
CDR3nt: TGTGCCAGCAGCCCCCGCCGGACAGGGGGCGGAGATACGCAGTATTTT

d_gene: -
j_gene: TRBJ2-1
abundance: few
v_gene: TRBV5-6
CDR3aa: CASSLDTPSYNEQFF
CDR3nt: TGTGCCAGCAGCTTGGACACCCCCTCCTACAATGAGCAGTTCTTC